The 17 T cell receptor beta chains given below trace back to one sample, sequenced in a study of blood T cell repertoires in COVID-19. Here immunoSEQ multiplex PCR was the method, and the copy in TCRdb shows in-frame clones only, minus some. This table holds 80,000 to 100,000 clones, less than 85% found once. The sample taken for sequencing was peripheral blood. The source of these receptors is a man in his sixties or seventies with active or convalescent COVID-19.

In nucleotides, the CDR3 is TGTGCCAGCATCGGGGGGACGAACTATGGCTACACCTTC. It codes for CASIGGTNYGYTF. The chain uses TRBV12-3 or TRBV12-4 and TRBJ1-2; the D gene is possibly TRBD1 (5 bases). Deletions cut 7 bases from V and 2 bases from J, with 11 bases between. This CDR3 contains 13 residues.

The rearrangement joins TRBV7-9 to TRBJ2-1; 15 bases agree with TRBD2. CDR1 is SEHNR, CDR2 FQNEAQ, per germline (reference sequence). V was clipped by 4 bases and J by 9 bases; unmatched bases: 4. The CDR3 runs 15 residues. The CDR3 loop reads CASSWTSGGATEQFF. The CDR3 region has the DNA TGTGCCAGCAGCTGGACTAGCGGGGGGGCGACTGAGCAGTTCTTC. Variable domain in full (rest from reference TRBV7-9 and TRBJ2-1): DTGVSQNPRHKITKRGQNVTFRCDPISEHNRLYWYRQTLGQGPEFLTYFQNEAQLEKSRLLSDRFSAERPKGSFSTLEIQRTEQGDSAMYLCASSWTSGGATEQFFGPGTRLTVL.

This chain links TRBV10-3 with TRBJ2-7; D is undetermined. The germline V gene has CDR1 ENHRY and CDR2 SYGVKD. This CDR3 spans 14 amino acids. V was pared by 3 bases and J by 4 bases, with 13 bases between. The CDR3 is CAISDGRHRYEQYF. Written as DNA, the CDR3 is TGTGCCATCAGTGATGGGCGACACCGATACGAGCAGTACTTC.

The chain recombines TRBV10-2 with TRBJ2-7, with TRBD1 identical over 8 bases. This CDR3 contains 12 residues. Germline lookup yields CDR1 WSHSY and CDR2 SAAADI. The V and J ends lost 7 bases and 4 bases, in that order; junction bases with no gene match: 3. The CDR3 loop reads CASKQGAYEQYF. CDR3 nucleotides: TGCGCCAGCAAGCAGGGGGCTTACGAGCAGTACTTC.

The chain couples TRBV19 to TRBJ1-2, with 7 bases that match TRBD1. There are 16 residues in the CDR3. Per the germline V gene, CDR1 is LNHDA and CDR2 is SQIVND (reference sequence). The junction had 13 bases not matched to a gene; V was cut back by 5 bases and J by 4 bases. CDR3 sequence (DNA): TGTGCCAGTAGTTCCTCCCGACAGGGCCTCTTCTATGGCTACACCTTC. It is translated as CASSSSRQGLFYGYTF.

CDR3 sequence reads: CSVVRGVAPGNTEAFF. CDR3 bases: TGCAGCGTTGTTCGGGGGGTGGCCCCTGGGAACACTGAAGCTTTCTTT. The rearrangement links TRBV29-1 to TRBJ1-1, with a tentative D call TRBD1 (5 bases). Looked up from germline, CDR1 is SQVTM and CDR2 is ANQGSEA. This CDR3 contains 16 residues. The V and J ends lost 4 bases and 1 base respectively, with 19 bases between them. The variable domain in full, completed from reference TRBV29-1 and TRBJ1-1, reads SAVISQKPSRDICQRGTSLTIQCQVDSQVTMMFWYRQQPGQSLTLIATANQGSEATYESGFVIDKFPISRPNLTFSTLTVSNMSPEDSSIYLCSVVRGVAPGNTEAFFGQGTRLTVV.

The J gene is TRBJ1-1, the V gene TRBV30, with 9 bases fitting TRBD1. The CDR3 runs to 11 residues. Germline loops: CDR1 GTSNPN, CDR2 SVGIG (reference sequence). Germline trimming cut 3 bases from V and 10 bases from J; bases unmatched to any gene: 3. In DNA form, the CDR3 reads TGTGCCTGGAGGTTACAGGGGGCAGCTTTCTTT. This encodes CAWRLQGAAFF.

The rearrangement links TRBV5-1 to TRBJ2-1; 13 bases align to TRBD2. The CDR3 covers 19 residues. CDR1 is SGHRS and CDR2 is YFSETQ in the germline V gene. V lost 1 base to trimming and J lost 0 bases; unmatched junction nucleotides: 7. CDR3 loop: CASSLNRLAGGSSYNEQFF. CDR3 sequence (DNA): TGCGCCAGCAGCTTGAACAGACTAGCGGGGGGAAGCTCCTACAATGAGCAGTTCTTC.

The chain has TRBV7-8 and TRBJ2-7; 7 bases agree with TRBD2. CDR1 and CDR2 from the germline V gene are SGHVS and FQNEAQ. The CDR3 length is 15 residues. V lost 1 base and J lost 2; bases outside the gene matches: 5. The CDR3 spells CASSLGDGGTYEQYF. CDR3 nucleotide sequence: TGTGCCAGCAGCTTAGGGGACGGGGGGACCTACGAGCAGTACTTC.

This clone showed up just once. The V and J genes are TRBV11-2 and TRBJ1-2; 8 bases agree with TRBD1. V was clipped by 0 bases and J by 6 bases; unmatched bases: 3. The CDR3 contains 14 residues. Germline CDR1 SGHAT, CDR2 FQNNGV. The CDR3 DNA reads as TGTGCCAGCAGCTTAGATCAGGGGGCAGATGGCTACACCTTC. Translating it yields CASSLDQGADGYTF.

The gene calls are TRBV18 and TRBJ2-3; 7 nucleotides line up with TRBD1. This CDR3 contains 16 residues. Trimming took 1 base from V and 1 from J; bases not matched to a gene: 5. Germline CDR1 KGHSH, CDR2 LQKENI. The CDR3 reads CASSPQGATGTDTQYF. The CDR3 DNA is TGTGCCAGCTCACCACAGGGGGCAACAGGCACAGATACGCAGTATTTT.

The chain combines TRBV30 with TRBJ2-7; maybe TRBD1 (5 bases). V was clipped by 1 base and J by 6 bases, with 13 bases between them. The CDR3 contains 13 residues. Germline V lookup: CDR1 GTSNPN, CDR2 SVGIG (reference sequence). The CDR3 region has the DNA TGTGCCTGGAGTGCCGACGGTGGGGCCGAGCAGTACTTC. Protein product: CAWSADGGAEQYF.

This CDR3 reads CASSFGGGLYNEQFF. The CDR3 DNA sequence: TGTGCCAGCAGCTTCGGCGGGGGGCTTTACAATGAGCAGTTCTTC. V gene TRBV5-6 combines with J gene TRBJ2-1, with 8 bases aligning to TRBD2. V lost 2 bases and J lost 4; bases outside the gene matches: 5. Germline CDR1 is SGHDT and CDR2 is YYEEEE. This CDR3 has 15 residues.

The chain has TRBV4-3 and TRBJ2-5; TRBD2 matches 13 bases. The germline V gene encodes CDR1 LGHNA and CDR2 YSLEER. Unmatched junction bases numbered 3, after V lost 0 bases and J lost 5 bases. The CDR3 consists of 16 residues. CDR3 nucleotide sequence: TGCGCCAGCAGCCAAGAAGTGACTAGCGGGAGGGAGACCCAGTACTTC. This sequence encodes CASSQEVTSGRETQYF.

V usage is TRBV19 and J usage is TRBJ2-1; 8 positions match TRBD2. The CDR3 has 16 residues. The ends lost 5 bases at V and 9 bases at J; junction bases unmatched: 15. CDR1 and CDR2 from the germline V gene are LNHDA and SQIVND (reference sequence). CDR3: CASSPSNGGARIEQFF. In nucleotides, the CDR3 is TGTGCCAGTAGTCCCTCGAACGGGGGGGCCAGGATTGAGCAGTTCTTC. The full variable domain, completed using reference TRBV19 and TRBJ2-1, is DGGITQSPKYLFRKEGQNVTLSCEQNLNHDAMYWYRQDPGQGLRLIYYSQIVNDFQKGDIAEGYSVSREKKESFPLTVTSAQKNPTAFYLCASSPSNGGARIEQFFGPGTRLTVL.

This clone was counted between two and nine times. As DNA, the CDR3 is TGTGCCAGCAGTTGGGGGGGATCCTTTGATTCACCCCTCCACTTT. Translating it yields CASSWGGSFDSPLHF. This chain uses TRBV6-5 with TRBJ1-6; TRBD1 is a possible D gene (5 bases). The germline V gene has CDR1 MNHEY and CDR2 SVGAGI. CDR3 size: 15 residues. The ends were cut back, 4 bases at V and 8 bases at J, with 15 bases in the middle.

The chain employs TRBV28 and TRBJ1-1; weak D call: TRBD1 (6 bases). Between the trimmed V and J ends, which lost 6 bases and 5 bases, there was a span of 10 bases. The CDR3 consists of 12 residues. CDR1 and CDR2 (germline): MDHEN, SYDVKM. In DNA form, the CDR3 reads TGTGCCAGCAGACTAGGGGGAACTGAAGCTTTCTTT. It encodes CASRLGGTEAFF.